Following are 31 T cell receptor beta chains from one sample sequenced in a study of response to subunit inactivated influenza vaccine. TCRdb processed the RT-PCR reads anew with MiXCR; each CDR3 protein has one entry. The top ten clones hold roughly a tenth of a sample with 530,000 or so distinct CDR3 sequences, approximately 10% of them seen once. This material consisted of PBMCs from blood, taken on the day of vaccination. The receptors stem from a man aged 45-65 years who received an inactivated influenza vaccine.

The chain carries TRBV20-1 and TRBJ1-1; possibly TRBD1 for D (5 bases). Germline CDR1 DFQATT, CDR2 SNEGSKA (reference sequence). The CDR3 runs 15 residues. The V gene lost 3 bases and the J gene lost 5 bases, with 19 bases spanning the gap. Here the CDR3 DNA reads TGCAGTGCTAGGTCCTCCAGGGCAGGGAGAACTGAAGCTTTCTTT. As protein: CSARSSRAGRTEAFF.

This clonotype has just one count. V is TRBV7-2 and J is TRBJ1-1; D remains unclear. The ends were cut back, 3 bases at V and 2 bases at J, with 13 bases in the middle. Germline assignment: CDR1 SGHTA and CDR2 FQGNSA. The CDR3 loop spans 15 amino acids. For the CDR3, the DNA is TGTGCCAGCAGCTTTTATGGGGTATCTAACACTGAAGCTTTCTTT. It encodes CASSFYGVSNTEAFF.

The rearrangement uses TRBV3-1 and TRBJ2-2; D is possibly TRBD1 or TRBD2 (5 bases each). Between the trimmed V and J ends, which lost 3 bases and 2 bases, there was a span of 13 bases. Germline V gene data show CDR1 as LGHDT and CDR2 as YNNKEL (reference sequence). The CDR3 sequence is 16 residues long. This CDR3 reads CASSHRDRFNTGELFF. In DNA form, the CDR3 reads TGTGCCAGCAGCCACCGGGACCGATTTAACACCGGGGAGCTGTTTTTT.

The chain has TRBV15 and TRBJ2-7; 9 nucleotides match TRBD2. CDR3 size: 12 residues. Germline CDR1 reads LNHNV; CDR2 reads YYDKDF (reference sequence). V lost 11 bases to trimming and J lost 2 bases; unmatched junction nucleotides: 4. The CDR3 region is CASSGDTYEQYF. In DNA, the CDR3 is TGTGCCTCTAGCGGGGACACCTACGAGCAGTACTTC.

This clonotype was recorded a few times. J is TRBJ2-5 and V is TRBV4-3; 9 bases align to TRBD2. In germline, CDR1 is LGHNA, CDR2 YSLEER. There are 15 residues in the CDR3. Trimming removed 8 bases from V and 3 bases from J; junction bases left unmatched: 10. Written as DNA, the CDR3 is TGCGCCAGCGCCCGGTTGGTAGCGGGAGAAGAGACCCAGTACTTC. This sequence encodes CASARLVAGEETQYF.

This clonotype appeared a few times. V and J are TRBV29-1 and TRBJ2-3; D is ambiguous. The length of the CDR3 is 15 residues. Trimming removed 3 bases at V and 1 base at J, with 14 bases between. Germline V gene data show CDR1 as SQVTM and CDR2 as ANQGSEA. CDR3 bases: TGCAGCGTTGACCGCTTGGGGTTGGGCACAGATACGCAGTATTTT. Its protein is CSVDRLGLGTDTQYF.

This clonotype was detected a few times. The gene calls are TRBV7-2 and TRBJ2-2; D is undetermined. Germline CDR1 reads SGHTA; CDR2 reads FQGNSA. CDR3 length: 14 residues. Trimming shortened V by 5 bases and J by 5 bases, and 12 bases separated the two germline ends. CDR3 sequence (DNA): TGTGCCAGCAGCCTGAGTTATAGGACCGGGGAGCTGTTTTTT. As protein: CASSLSYRTGELFF.

V is TRBV5-8 and J is TRBJ1-5, with D unclear. Trimming removed 3 bases at V and 6 bases at J, with 10 bases between. This CDR3 contains 13 residues. Germline CDR1 SGHTS, CDR2 YDEGEE. DNA for the CDR3: TGTGCCAGCAGCTCGTTTGAGGGTCAGCCCCAGCATTTT. Translating gives CASSSFEGQPQHF.

The table lists this clonotype with a few counts. The rearrangement joins TRBV20-1 to TRBJ2-7; D gene unclear. Trimming shortened V by 3 bases and J by 2 bases, and 11 bases separated the two germline ends. The CDR3 is 13 residues long. Germline CDR1 is DFQATT and CDR2 is SNEGSKA (reference sequence). CDR3 nucleotide sequence: TGCAGTGCTAGGGCCACAGCGACCTACGAGCAGTACTTC. It translates to CSARATATYEQYF.

This clonotype appeared a few times. The V gene is TRBV5-1, the J gene TRBJ2-5, with D perhaps matching TRBD1 (5 bases). Trimming removed 1 base from V and 2 bases from J, with 9 bases in between. The CDR3 runs 14 residues. Germline V lookup: CDR1 SGHRS, CDR2 YFSETQ. CDR3 region: CASSLSGWQETQYF. CDR3 nucleotide sequence: TGCGCCAGCAGCTTGTCAGGGTGGCAAGAGACCCAGTACTTC.

This clonotype was observed a handful of times. DNA for the CDR3: TGCGCCAGCAGCCCGAATTTAGCGGAGCAGCAGACCCAGTACTTC. Protein sequence: CASSPNLAEQQTQYF. J is TRBJ2-5 and V is TRBV5-1, with D possibly TRBD2 on 6 matching bases. Germline assignment: CDR1 SGHRS and CDR2 YFSETQ. Trimming stripped 4 bases from V and 6 bases from J, with 19 bases between. This CDR3 is 15 amino acids long. The full variable domain, in which reference TRBV5-1 and TRBJ2-5 provide the parts outside the CDR3, is KAGVTQTPRYLIKTRGQQVTLSCSPISGHRSVSWYQQTPGQGLQFLFEYFSETQRNKGNFPGRFSGRQFSNSRSEMNVSTLELGDSALYLCASSPNLAEQQTQYFGPGTRLLVL.

Many counts were recorded for this clonotype. The chain employs TRBV6-5 and TRBJ2-5; 8 bases are shared with TRBD2. Germline V gene sequence: CDR1 MNHEY, CDR2 SVGAGI. V dropped 2 bases and J dropped 5; count of bases not matched to a gene: 16. The CDR3 length is 18 residues. DNA for the CDR3: TGTGCCAGCAGTTACGGTGGTGGTTGGGCGGGGGGCCGGGAGACCCAGTACTTC. This translates into CASSYGGGWAGGRETQYF.

This chain uses TRBV15 with TRBJ1-2; 10 bases are a match to TRBD1. Germline V gene data show CDR1 as LNHNV and CDR2 as YYDKDF (reference sequence). V lost 5 bases and J lost 1; bases outside the gene matches: 4. This CDR3 is built from 15 residues. The CDR3 loop is CATSRTGGNNYGYTF. CDR3 DNA sequence: TGTGCCACCAGCCGGACAGGGGGAAATAACTATGGCTACACCTTC. Combining the CDR3 with reference TRBV15 and TRBJ1-2 gives the whole variable domain DAMVIQNPRYQVTQFGKPVTLSCSQTLNHNVMYWYQQKSSQAPKLLFHYYDKDFNNEADTPDNFQSRRPNTSFCFLDIRSPGLGDTAMYLCATSRTGGNNYGYTFGSGTRLTVV.

The V gene is TRBV27, the J gene TRBJ2-7, with D possibly TRBD2 on 5 matching bases. Trimming left V 5 bases short and J 1 base short, with 15 bases between. This CDR3 is 15 amino acids long. Germline V gene sequence: CDR1 MNHEY, CDR2 SMNVEV (reference sequence). The chain's CDR3 is CASSPLGVGSYEQYF. The CDR3, as DNA: TGTGCCAGCAGTCCTCTCGGGGTTGGGTCCTACGAGCAGTACTTC.

The V call is TRBV5-1, the J call TRBJ1-1; 8 bases fit TRBD1. Germline CDR1 and CDR2: SGHRS and YFSETQ. V lost 4 bases and J lost 10; bases outside the gene matches: 3. CDR3 length: 11 amino acids. CDR3 bases: TGCGCCAGCAGCACCGGGACAGGAGCTTTCTTT. Translated, it gives CASSTGTGAFF.

The J gene is TRBJ2-2, the V gene TRBV20-1, with 12 bases fitting TRBD1. The CDR3 is made up of 15 amino acids. Per the germline V gene, CDR1 is DFQATT and CDR2 is SNEGSKA (reference sequence). The V and J ends lost 5 bases and 3 bases, in that order; junction bases with no gene match: 4. The CDR3 region is CSARDRGRHTGELFF. CDR3 coding DNA: TGCAGTGCTCGGGACAGGGGGCGGCACACCGGGGAGCTGTTTTTT.

This clonotype showed up many times. The chain has TRBV12-3 or TRBV12-4 and TRBJ1-1, with D unclear. The V end lost 5 bases, the J end lost 6 bases, and 7 bases lay between the germline ends. The CDR3 extends over 11 amino acids. The CDR3 region has the DNA TGTGCCAGCAGTCGGACGGCTGAAGCTTTCTTT. This codes for CASSRTAEAFF.

The chain employs TRBV30 and TRBJ1-3; D gene unclear. Germline CDR1 is GTSNPN and CDR2 is SVGIG (reference sequence). This CDR3 spans 13 amino acids. Trimming removed 5 bases at V and 0 bases at J, with 8 bases between. This chain's CDR3 is CAWYYLSGNTIYF. In DNA form, the CDR3 reads TGTGCCTGGTACTACCTCTCTGGAAACACCATATATTTT.

The genes are TRBV7-9 and TRBJ1-2, with D maybe TRBD1 (5 bases). Germline V gene lookup returns CDR1 SEHNR and CDR2 FQNEAQ (reference sequence). This CDR3 region has 15 residues. With 5 bases removed from V and 8 bases from J, the gap between germline ends came to 21 bases. CDR3 protein: CASSPGRQGESGYTF. The CDR3 DNA is TGTGCCAGCAGCCCCGGTAGGCAGGGTGAATCCGGCTACACCTTC.

This clonotype appeared many times. CDR3 protein: CASSLVGLAGGLSGANVLTF. The CDR3, as DNA: TGCGCCAGCAGCTTGGTGGGACTAGCGGGGGGCCTCTCTGGGGCCAACGTCCTGACTTTC. The chain is built from TRBV5-1 and TRBJ2-6; TRBD2 aligns across 15 bases. CDR3 size: 20 residues. V lost 0 bases to trimming and J lost 0 bases; unmatched junction nucleotides: 4. The germline V gene has CDR1 SGHRS and CDR2 YFSETQ.

This sequence joins TRBV6-1 and TRBJ2-5; 9 bases are shared with TRBD1. The CDR3 runs to 14 residues. Germline V gene lookup returns CDR1 MNHNS and CDR2 SASEGT. The ends lost 7 bases at V and 5 bases at J; junction bases unmatched: 8. The CDR3, as DNA: TGTGCCAGCAAGCCCACAGGGGGCATTGAGACCCAGTACTTC. Amino acid sequence: CASKPTGGIETQYF.

This clonotype was detected only a few times. The rearrangement links TRBV29-1 to TRBJ2-1; 10 bases agree with TRBD2. V shed 6 bases and J 4 bases; nucleotides not matched to a gene: 12. Looked up from germline, CDR1 is SQVTM and CDR2 is ANQGSEA. The CDR3 runs to 16 residues. The CDR3 protein is CSVAGTSAGGYNEQFF. In DNA form, the CDR3 reads TGCAGCGTCGCCGGGACTAGCGCTGGAGGGTACAATGAGCAGTTCTTC.

This clonotype has more than one count but fewer than ten. This rearrangement joins TRBV20-1 to TRBJ2-3, with 7 bases aligning to TRBD2. The CDR3 is 14 amino acids. V was pared by 4 bases and J by 0 bases, with 4 bases of the junction left unmatched. Per the germline V gene, CDR1 is DFQATT and CDR2 is SNEGSKA (reference sequence). CDR3 nucleotides: TGCAGTGCTAAGGTGGGGGGGAGCACAGATACGCAGTATTTT. It is translated as CSAKVGGSTDTQYF.

The rearrangement links TRBV5-1 to TRBJ2-1; no reliable D call. Germline V CDR1 and CDR2: SGHRS, YFSETQ. The CDR3 contains 12 residues. The ends were cut back, 1 base at V and 10 bases at J, with 9 bases in the middle. CDR3 nucleotide sequence: TGCGCCAGCAGCTTGATGGATAGAGAGCAGTTCTTC. Translated, it gives CASSLMDREQFF.

CDR3 DNA: TGTGCCAGCAGCTCAACTAGCGGAGCAAGCCATGAGCAGTTCTTC. It translates to CASSSTSGASHEQFF. V is TRBV7-2 and J is TRBJ2-1, with TRBD2 matching over 8 bases. The germline CDR1 and CDR2 sequences are SGHTA and FQGNSA. The CDR3 sequence is 15 residues long. With 4 bases clipped from V and 8 bases from J, the junction kept 10 bases outside the gene matches.

This clonotype came up many times. The V gene is TRBV7-2, the J gene TRBJ2-4; maybe TRBD2 (6 bases). The V gene lost 0 bases and the J gene lost 0 bases, with 12 bases spanning the gap. Germline loops: CDR1 SGHTA, CDR2 FQGNSA. The CDR3 is made up of 17 amino acids. The CDR3 region has the DNA TGTGCCAGCAGCTTAGCCGCGGGGAGGCTAGCCAAAAACATTCAGTACTTC. It encodes CASSLAAGRLAKNIQYF. Variable domain in full (rest from reference TRBV7-2 and TRBJ2-4): GAGVSQSPSNKVTEKGKDVELRCDPISGHTALYWYRQSLGQGLEFLIYFQGNSAPDKSGLPSDRFSAERTGGSVSTLTIQRTQQEDSAVYLCASSLAAGRLAKNIQYFGAGTRLSVL.

In this sample, this clonotype turned up a few times. The chain employs TRBV6-2 or TRBV6-3 and TRBJ2-5; 7 bases fit TRBD1. CDR1 is MNHEY, CDR2 SVGEGT, per germline. Trimming removed 2 bases from V and 13 bases from J; junction bases left unmatched: 10. CDR3 length: 13 residues. The CDR3 loop reads CASSYTSGTVMYF. CDR3 coding DNA: TGTGCCAGCAGTTACACGTCCGGGACAGTAATGTACTTC.

The CDR3: CASSPRQGKFQPQHF. DNA for the CDR3: TGTGCCAGCAGCCCTCGACAGGGGAAGTTTCAGCCCCAGCATTTT. This chain links TRBV12-3 or TRBV12-4 with TRBJ1-5; 8 bases are shared with TRBD1. This CDR3 is built from 15 residues. V dropped 6 bases and J dropped 6; count of bases not matched to a gene: 10.

The J gene is TRBJ2-1, the V gene TRBV5-1; 12 nucleotides match TRBD1. V shed 4 bases, J shed 5 bases, and the junction held 7 bases outside the gene matches. CDR1 is SGHRS, CDR2 YFSETQ, per germline. CDR3 length equals 16 residues. CDR3 sequence: CASSRAGTGGHNEQFF. The CDR3 DNA sequence: TGCGCCAGCAGCAGGGCCGGGACAGGGGGCCACAATGAGCAGTTCTTC.

This clonotype was counted many times. V and J are TRBV3-1 and TRBJ2-7, with D possibly TRBD2 on 5 matching bases. Trimming took 5 bases from V and 4 from J, leaving 12 bases between them. The CDR3 runs to 13 residues. Per the germline V gene, CDR1 is LGHDT and CDR2 is YNNKEL (reference sequence). CDR3: CASSRWTGYEQYF. Written as DNA, the CDR3 is TGTGCCAGCAGCAGGTGGACTGGATACGAGCAGTACTTC.

This clonotype has a handful of counts. The genes are TRBV4-1 and TRBJ2-7; possibly TRBD1 or TRBD2 for D (5 bases each). V lost 4 bases and J lost 3, with 16 bases in between. Germline V gives CDR1 MGHRA, CDR2 YSYEKL. The CDR3 runs 15 residues. In nucleotides, the CDR3 is TGCGCCAGCAGCCCCCTCCCGGGACCTCTCTACGAGCAGTACTTC. As protein: CASSPLPGPLYEQYF.